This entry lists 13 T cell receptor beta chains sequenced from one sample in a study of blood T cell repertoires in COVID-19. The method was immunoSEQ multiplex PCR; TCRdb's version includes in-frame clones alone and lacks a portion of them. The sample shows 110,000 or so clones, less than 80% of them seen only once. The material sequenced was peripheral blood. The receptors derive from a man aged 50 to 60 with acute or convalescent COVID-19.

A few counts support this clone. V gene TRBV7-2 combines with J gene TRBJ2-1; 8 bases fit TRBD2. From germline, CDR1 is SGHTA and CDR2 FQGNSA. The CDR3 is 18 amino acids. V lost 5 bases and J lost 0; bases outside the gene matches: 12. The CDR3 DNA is TGTGCCAGCAGCCCTAGAGGCCTCCGGGGGGGCTCCTACAATGAGCAGTTCTTC. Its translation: CASSPRGLRGGSYNEQFF.

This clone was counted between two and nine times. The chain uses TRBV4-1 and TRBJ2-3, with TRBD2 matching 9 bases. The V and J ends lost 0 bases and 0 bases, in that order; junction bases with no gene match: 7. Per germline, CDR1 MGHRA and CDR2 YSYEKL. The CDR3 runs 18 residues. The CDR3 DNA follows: TGCGCCAGCAGCCAAGATAGAGTGGGACTAGCTAGCACAGATACGCAGTATTTT. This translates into CASSQDRVGLASTDTQYF.

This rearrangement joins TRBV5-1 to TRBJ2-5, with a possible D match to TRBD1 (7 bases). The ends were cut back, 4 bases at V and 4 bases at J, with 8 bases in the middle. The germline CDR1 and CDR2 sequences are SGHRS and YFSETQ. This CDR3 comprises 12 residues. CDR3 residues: CASSQGGETQYF. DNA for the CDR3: TGCGCCAGCAGCCAGGGGGGAGAGACCCAGTACTTC.

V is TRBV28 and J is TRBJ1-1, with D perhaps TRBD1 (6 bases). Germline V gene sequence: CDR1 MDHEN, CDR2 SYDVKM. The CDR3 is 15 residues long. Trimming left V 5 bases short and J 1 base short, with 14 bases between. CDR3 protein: CASSPQGMGNTEAFF. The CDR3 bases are TGTGCCAGCAGTCCCCAGGGGATGGGGAACACTGAAGCTTTCTTT.

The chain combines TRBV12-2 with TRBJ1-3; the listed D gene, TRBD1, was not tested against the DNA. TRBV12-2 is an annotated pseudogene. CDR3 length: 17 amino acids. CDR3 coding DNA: TGTGCAAGTCGCTTAGCACGGGACAGAGACTCTGGAAACACCATATATTTT. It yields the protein CASRLARDRDSGNTIYF.

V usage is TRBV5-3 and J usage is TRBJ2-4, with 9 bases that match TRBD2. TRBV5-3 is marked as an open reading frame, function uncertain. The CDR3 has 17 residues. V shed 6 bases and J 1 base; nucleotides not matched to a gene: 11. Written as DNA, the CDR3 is TGTGCCAGAAAGAGGCGGGGGGGCCGAAGGGCCAAAAACATTCAGTACTTC. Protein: CARKRRGGRRAKNIQYF.

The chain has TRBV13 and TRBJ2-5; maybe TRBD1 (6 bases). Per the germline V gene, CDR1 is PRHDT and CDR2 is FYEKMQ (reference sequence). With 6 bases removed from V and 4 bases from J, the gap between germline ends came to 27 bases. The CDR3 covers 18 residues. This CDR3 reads CASRPRNRVQNEGETQYF. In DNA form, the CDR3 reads TGTGCCAGCAGACCGCGTAACAGGGTGCAAAATGAGGGAGAGACCCAGTACTTC.

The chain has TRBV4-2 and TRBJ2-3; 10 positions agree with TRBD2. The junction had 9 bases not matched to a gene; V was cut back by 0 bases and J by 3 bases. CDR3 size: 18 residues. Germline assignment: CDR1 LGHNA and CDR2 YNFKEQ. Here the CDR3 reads CASSQEASLAGRTDTQYF. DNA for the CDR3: TGTGCCAGCAGCCAAGAAGCCTCACTAGCGGGGAGGACAGATACGCAGTATTTT.

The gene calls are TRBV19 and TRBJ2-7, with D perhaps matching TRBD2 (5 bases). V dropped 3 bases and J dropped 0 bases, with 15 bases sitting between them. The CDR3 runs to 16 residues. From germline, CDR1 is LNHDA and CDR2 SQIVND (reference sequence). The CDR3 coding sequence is TGTGCCAGTAGTATGAGCTTGTCGGGGAGCTCCTACGAGCAGTACTTC. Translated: CASSMSLSGSSYEQYF.

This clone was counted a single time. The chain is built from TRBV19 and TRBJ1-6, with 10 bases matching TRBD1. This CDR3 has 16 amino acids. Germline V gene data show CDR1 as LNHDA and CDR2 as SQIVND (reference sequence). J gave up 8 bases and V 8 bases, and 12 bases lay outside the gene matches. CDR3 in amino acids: CASSSPSDRGDSPLHF. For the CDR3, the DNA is TGTGCCAGTTCATCTCCCTCGGACAGGGGGGATTCACCCCTCCACTTT.

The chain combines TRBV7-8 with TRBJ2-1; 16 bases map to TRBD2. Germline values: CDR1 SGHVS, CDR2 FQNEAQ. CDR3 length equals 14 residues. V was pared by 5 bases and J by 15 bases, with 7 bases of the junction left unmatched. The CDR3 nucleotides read TGTGCCAGCAGCCCCGGGACTAGCGGGGGGGCCAGGTTCTTC. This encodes CASSPGTSGGARFF.

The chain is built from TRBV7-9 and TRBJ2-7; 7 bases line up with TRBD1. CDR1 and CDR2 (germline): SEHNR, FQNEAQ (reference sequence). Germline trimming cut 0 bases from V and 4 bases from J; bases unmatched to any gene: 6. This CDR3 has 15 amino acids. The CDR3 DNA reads TGTGCCAGCAGCTTAGCGCGGGCAGGGGGTTACGAGCAGTACTTC. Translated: CASSLARAGGYEQYF.

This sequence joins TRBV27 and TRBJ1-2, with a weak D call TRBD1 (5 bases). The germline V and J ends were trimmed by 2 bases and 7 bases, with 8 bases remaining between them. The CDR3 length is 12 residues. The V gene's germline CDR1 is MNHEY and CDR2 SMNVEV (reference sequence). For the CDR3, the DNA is TGTGCCAGCAGTTTACGGGGGTCTGGCTACACCTTC. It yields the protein CASSLRGSGYTF.